A selection of T cell receptor beta chains follows, all from one sample in a study of control samples from healthy donors and cancer patients. Sequenced by immunoSEQ multiplex PCR; TCRdb stores in-frame clones only, minus some. The sample holds roughly 180,000 clones; roughly 94% are singletons and the top ten take more than 1.1%. Sequenced sample: blood. The receptors were sampled from a woman aged 18-35 years in good health. Both conserved end residues are part of each CDR3. The D gene is left open where the match is weak. Clone size is shown for a subset of rows, as once, few, many or a class of expanded clone.

D gene	J gene	clone size	V gene	CDR3 DNA	CDR3 protein
.	TRBJ2-4	few	TRBV7-9	TGTGCCAGCAGCGGATCGGGGGGCCGGATTGTAAACATTCAGTACTTC	CASSGSGGRIVNIQYF
TRBD1	TRBJ2-5	.	TRBV18	TGTGCCAGCTCACCCGACAGGGAGCAAGAGACCCAGTACTTC	CASSPDREQETQYF
.	TRBJ2-2	.	TRBV6-1	TGTGCCAGCAGTGAACAACAGGGGAACACCGGGGAGCTGTTTTTT	CASSEQQGNTGELFF
.	TRBJ1-2	.	TRBV15	TGTGCCACCAGCAGAGATTCTTCCGGGACATCAAAGCATGGCTACACCTTC	CATSRDSSGTSKHGYTF
TRBD2	TRBJ2-1	.	TRBV4-1	TGCGCCAGCAGCCAGCCACTAGCGGGGGGGCCAGAGCAGTTCTTC	CASSQPLAGGPEQFF
.	TRBJ2-3	.	TRBV9	TGTGCCAGCAGCGTGACTTCTAGCACAGATACGCAGTATTTT	CASSVTSSTDTQYF
TRBD2	TRBJ2-7	.	TRBV27	TGTGCCAGCACTATTAGGGCGACTAGCGGGACCTACGAGCAGTACTTC	CASTIRATSGTYEQYF
.	TRBJ1-4	.	TRBV2	TGTGCCAGCAGTGAAGGCGCATCGGTAACTAATGAAAAACTGTTTTTT	CASSEGASVTNEKLFF
TRBD2	TRBJ2-2	.	TRBV4-3	TGCGCCAGCAGCCAAGAGCGGGAGTGGCCCGGGGAGCTGTTTTTT	CASSQEREWPGELFF
.	TRBJ2-5	.	TRBV18	TGTGCCAGCTCACCTCTCCCCCTCGGGGGCGAGACCCAGTACTTC	CASSPLPLGGETQYF
.	TRBJ2-7	.	TRBV12-3/TRBV12-4	TGTGCCAGCAGTTTAAGCGCAGCCTACGAGCAGTACTTC	CASSLSAAYEQYF
.	TRBJ1-4	.	TRBV28	TGTGCCAGCAGTCCTCTGACAGCTTATAATGAAAAACTGTTTTTT	CASSPLTAYNEKLFF
.	TRBJ2-2	.	TRBV28	TGTGCCAGCAGTTTACTGGGCAGCCATCGGCCCGGGGAGCTGTTTTTT	CASSLLGSHRPGELFF
.	TRBJ2-3	.	TRBV5-1	TGCGCCAGCAGCTTGGACTCAGGGAGGGATACGCAGTATTTT	CASSLDSGRDTQYF
.	TRBJ2-2	.	TRBV5-8	TGTGCCAGCAGCCACCCGGGGTACTATGGGGACGGGGAGCTGTTTTTT	CASSHPGYYGDGELFF
TRBD2	TRBJ2-5	.	TRBV7-9	TGTGCCAGCACCCCTAGCGGGGGGGAAGAGACCCAGTACTTC	CASTPSGGEETQYF
TRBD2	TRBJ2-7	few	TRBV7-2	TGTGCCAGCAGCTTAGGTCTAGCGGGGTCCTACGAGCAGTACTTC	CASSLGLAGSYEQYF
TRBD1	TRBJ2-6	.	TRBV7-8	TGTGCCAGCAGCAAAGGGACAGCCTCTGGTAGGGCCAACGTCCTGACTTTC	CASSKGTASGRANVLTF
.	TRBJ1-1	.	TRBV14	TGTGCCAGCAGCCTCACCACCGGTTTGAACACTGAAGCTTTCTTT	CASSLTTGLNTEAFF
TRBD2	TRBJ2-7	.	TRBV7-2	TGTGCCAGCAGCCCGAGGACTAGCGGGATTTACTCCTACGAGCAGTACTTC	CASSPRTSGIYSYEQYF
.	TRBJ2-3	once	TRBV7-2	TGTGCCAGCAGCGGGGGGAGGCAGGCTGGGGGAGATACGCAGTATTTT	CASSGGRQAGGDTQYF
TRBD1	TRBJ2-7	.	TRBV28	TGTGCCAGCATCTTGGGGGGACAGGGTATCCGCGAGCAGTACTTC	CASILGGQGIREQYF
.	TRBJ2-5	.	TRBV19	TGTGCCAGTAGCAGCGCCGCCGGCGAGGAGACCCAGTACTTC	CASSSAAGEETQYF
TRBD2	TRBJ2-1	.	TRBV18	TGTGCCAGCTCAGCCGCGGGGGGGCCTAGTGAGCAGTTCTTC	CASSAAGGPSEQFF
.	TRBJ2-1	.	TRBV7-9	TGTGCCAGCAGCTTAGGGCGGTCCGAGCAGTTCTTC	CASSLGRSEQFF
.	TRBJ1-6	.	TRBV7-2	TGTGCCAGCAGCTTAGAAGGGGACGGTTCACCCCTCCACTTT	CASSLEGDGSPLHF
TRBD1	TRBJ2-1	.	TRBV5-8	TGTGCCAGCAGCGTCCGGACAGGGATAACTGAGCAGTTCTTC	CASSVRTGITEQFF
TRBD1	TRBJ2-5	.	TRBV6-1	TGTGCCAGCAGTGAAGTTTGGACAGGGGGGATGGAGACCCAGTACTTC	CASSEVWTGGMETQYF
TRBD1	TRBJ1-6	.	TRBV13	TGTGCCAGCAGCTACGGGACAGGGTTGAATAATTCACCCCTCCACTTT	CASSYGTGLNNSPLHF
.	TRBJ1-6	.	TRBV6-6	TGTGCCAGCAGCCTACCTCAGCGAGAGTCACCCCTCCACTTT	CASSLPQRESPLHF
.	TRBJ1-1	.	TRBV5-1	TGCGCCAGCAGCCCGGGGGGGACGGCCAACACTGAAGCTTTCTTT	CASSPGGTANTEAFF
.	TRBJ1-1	.	TRBV12-3/TRBV12-4	TGTGCCAGCAGGGGGACGTGGACTTTCTTT	CASRGTWTFF
.	TRBJ2-7	.	TRBV12-3/TRBV12-4	TGTGCCAGCAGTTCAGGGAACGAGCAGTACTTC	CASSSGNEQYF
.	TRBJ1-5	.	TRBV19	TGTGCCAGTAGTATAGATCCAACCGTCCGGGACATAACATTTAGCAATCAGCCCCAGCATTTT	CASSIDPTVRDITFSNQPQHF
TRBD2	TRBJ2-1	.	TRBV4-1	TGCGCCAGCAGCCAACAACTATCTAGCGGCCTTCCAGATGAGCAGTTCTTC	CASSQQLSSGLPDEQFF
TRBD2	TRBJ2-1	.	TRBV4-3	TGCGCCAGCAGCCCGGGACTAGCGGGAGGTTACTCCTACAATGAGCAGTTCTTC	CASSPGLAGGYSYNEQFF
.	TRBJ1-2	.	TRBV12-3/TRBV12-4	TGTGCCAGCAGTTCAACAGGGAACCATGGCTACACCTTC	CASSSTGNHGYTF
.	TRBJ2-1	.	TRBV19	TGTGCCAGTAGTTACCCAGGACAGTACAATGAGCAGTTCTTC	CASSYPGQYNEQFF
.	TRBJ2-6	.	TRBV2	TGTGCCAGCAGTGACGACAGTTTGATTACTGGGGCCAACGTCCTGACTTTC	CASSDDSLITGANVLTF
.	TRBJ2-2	.	TRBV10-3	TGTGCCATCAGTGAGTCTAGGGATCCCGGGGAGCTGTTTTTT	CAISESRDPGELFF
TRBD1	TRBJ1-4	.	TRBV7-9	TGTGCCAGCAGCTCTCAGGGGGCAACTGAAAAACTGTTTTTT	CASSSQGATEKLFF
.	TRBJ2-2	.	TRBV5-6	TGTGCCAGCTCAGGGAGAGCGGAGAAATGGCTCACCGGGGAGCTGTTTTTT	CASSGRAEKWLTGELFF
TRBD2	TRBJ2-5	.	TRBV5-6	TGTGCCAGCAGCCCCGAGGCGGGGACTAGCCACCAAGAGACCCAGTACTTC	CASSPEAGTSHQETQYF
.	TRBJ1-1	.	TRBV2	TGTGCCAGCTTGGTCGGTAGCGGGCGCCGGGGGGCCACTGAAGCTTTCTTT	CASLVGSGRRGATEAFF
.	TRBJ1-4	.	TRBV18	TGTGCCAGCTCACCAACAGCAACTAATGAAAAACTGTTTTTT	CASSPTATNEKLFF
TRBD1	TRBJ1-2	.	TRBV7-2	TGTGCCAGCAGCTTCCTACAGGGGGGATATGGCTACACCTTC	CASSFLQGGYGYTF
TRBD1	TRBJ1-1	few	TRBV4-2	TGTGCCAGCAGCCCCGGCGGTACAGGGGGCATGAACACTGAAGCTTTCTTT	CASSPGGTGGMNTEAFF
TRBD1	TRBJ2-2	.	TRBV20-1	TGCAGTGCTAGTTTCTCCGGGACAGGCGCCACCGGGGAGCTGTTTTTT	CSASFSGTGATGELFF
TRBD1	TRBJ2-7	.	TRBV28	TGTGCCAGCAGGGGGACAGGGGTGAGGGAGCAGTACTTC	CASRGTGVREQYF
TRBD2	TRBJ2-1	few	TRBV6-5	TGTGCCAGCAAAAGACTAGCGGGACGGGATGAGCAGTTCTTC	CASKRLAGRDEQFF
.	TRBJ1-1	.	TRBV11-2	TGTGCCAGCAGCTTAGGAGCAGGAGTTGAAGCTTTCTTT	CASSLGAGVEAFF
TRBD1	TRBJ1-2	.	TRBV6-2/TRBV6-3	TGTGCCAGCAGTGGGGACAGCTATGGCTACACCTTC	CASSGDSYGYTF
TRBD1	TRBJ1-2	.	TRBV5-6	TGTGCCAGCAGCCCTTCTTTAGGGACAGGGGTAGGCTACACCTTC	CASSPSLGTGVGYTF
.	TRBJ1-4	.	TRBV6-2/TRBV6-3	TGTGCCAGCAGTAGGTTCATTAATGAAAAACTGTTTTTT	CASSRFINEKLFF
.	TRBJ2-7	.	TRBV27	TGTGCCAGCAGTTCCCCGGCCTACGAGCAGTACTTC	CASSSPAYEQYF